Listed below are T cell receptor beta chains from one sample, sequenced in a study of blood T cell repertoires in COVID-19. TCRdb's copy holds only in-frame clones and misses some; the assay was immunoSEQ multiplex PCR. The sample lists a few hundred thousand clones, 75% to 90% occurring once. The specimen was PBMCs or T cells enriched from blood (not recorded which). These receptors were taken from a woman in her 40s who had recovered from COVID-19. CDR3s leave out the opening cysteine and the closing phenylalanine or tryptophan. The order of the fields is V gene, CDR3 protein.

TRBV27,ASSSRDSSYNEQF
TRBV27,ASSPPGAGADTQY
TRBV28,ASSFTGSGQY
TRBV10-3,ASSRGESNQPQH
TRBV6-1,ASSEVRGRNTGELF
TRBV5-1,ASSLDSRTGELF
TRBV5-1,ASSPRASDSYEQY
TRBV12-3/TRBV12-4,ASSYSSYEQY
TRBV10-3,ATYGGQAYEQY
TRBV5-1,ASSPGSGVLNTGELF
TRBV27,ANSLYWGGGSYDEQF
TRBV3-1/TRBV3-2,ASSQDSTGHRGYT
TRBV3-1/TRBV3-2,ASSQEPGEGLETQY
TRBV9,ASSVGNGGSNEQF
TRBV9,ASYPIPGGQGAVEGYT
TRBV9,ASSVALAGGRTDTQY
TRBV11-2,ASSFGQGVSPLH
TRBV7-9,ASSLARGWELF
TRBV4-2,ASSQGQGLDEQF
TRBV7-8,ASSRDRGTYNEQF
TRBV12-2,ASRSEQGPNTEAF
TRBV4-3,ASSQDSVELF
TRBV5-1,ASSLATTGGGYT
TRBV7-9,ASSFPQGRQVGGYT
TRBV18,ASSPSGETQY
TRBV10-3,AISGRGGQETQY
TRBV9,ASSVAGEYQPQH
TRBV28,ASSSPSVPYEQY
TRBV9,ASSEGLAENIQY
TRBV5-1,ASSLGLAGGPTETQY
TRBV10-2,ASSEPTGATEAF
TRBV11-2,AWTSGRADTQY
TRBV24-1,ATSEPGLAAAYNEQF
TRBV9,ASSVELAGESEQY
TRBV28,ASSFTGAGEQY
TRBV11-2,ASSLRIAGEYT
TRBV19,ASSIGSEETQY
TRBV18,ASSKTGGKQPQH
TRBV18,ASSPAAGPMNTEAF
TRBV27,ASSFGDSNQPQH
TRBV19,ASSISGGVYGYT
TRBV19,ASSTTVNTEAF
TRBV7-2,ASSFAGPTNPTEAF
TRBV9,ASSVGSAGSGANVLT
TRBV6-5,ASSVEGVTEAF
TRBV6-5,ASYAPGETQY
TRBV5-1,ASSLAGGNGETQY
TRBV3-1/TRBV3-2,ASSQDRGGQGTTEAF
TRBV2,ASNVDEGYLNTEAF
TRBV7-3,ASSLTLAGVHEQY
TRBV29-1,SVGPARGEAF
TRBV7-2,ASSLGPRSSYNEQF
TRBV28,ASSTRDRPNEQY
TRBV2,ASSWDSGFSYNEQF
TRBV19,ASKQPDPINYGYT
TRBV18,ASSPQDSLVTYEQY
TRBV18,ASSPGSSAGELF
TRBV28,ASTPDIIYEQY
TRBV3-1/TRBV3-2,ASSQRVEQY
TRBV11-3,ASSQTSGRALVPYEQY